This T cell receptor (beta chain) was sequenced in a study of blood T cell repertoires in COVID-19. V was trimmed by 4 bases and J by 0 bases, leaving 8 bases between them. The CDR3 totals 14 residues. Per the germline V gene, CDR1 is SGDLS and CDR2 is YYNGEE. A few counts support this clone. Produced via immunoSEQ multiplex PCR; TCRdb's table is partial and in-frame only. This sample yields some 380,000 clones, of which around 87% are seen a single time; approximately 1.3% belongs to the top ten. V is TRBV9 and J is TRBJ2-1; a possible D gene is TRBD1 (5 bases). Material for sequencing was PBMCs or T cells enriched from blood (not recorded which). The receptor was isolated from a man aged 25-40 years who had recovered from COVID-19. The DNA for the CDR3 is TGTGCCAGCAGCCTCGACAGCTCCTACAATGAGCAGTTCTTC. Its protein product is CASSLDSSYNEQFF.